This TCR beta chain appears in the sequencing data of a study of Graves' ophthalmopathy and Graves' hyperthyroidism. The study's findings and limits: Discriminating ophthalmopathy from stable hyperthyroidism, a 13-signature model attained a sensitivity of about 88% and a specificity of around 77%. Blood also contained most of the expanded thyroid clonotypes above 0.001 frequency.

This clonotype was detected ten times or more. Its antigen is currently unknown. From RNA, the CDR3 regions of TCR beta chains were amplified and sequenced. An opening RT-PCR round employed HTBI primers and preceded a second-round multiplex PCR. TCRdb ran MiXCR on the multiplex PCR reads and lists one entry per CDR3 protein. The table shows nearly 400,000 distinct CDR3 sequences, with around 16% occurring only once. Sequencing was performed on peripheral blood. The origin of this receptor is a woman aged 18-30 years with Graves' ophthalmopathy.

CDR3 bases: TGTGCCAGCAGCGTAGGAACAGGTGGCCAGCCCCAGCATTTT. It yields the protein CASSVGTGGQPQHF. The chain has TRBV9 and TRBJ1-5; D might be TRBD1 (5 bases). The ends were cut back, 0 bases at V and 7 bases at J, with 11 bases in the middle. CDR3 size: 14 residues. Germline CDR1 is SGDLS and CDR2 is YYNGEE.